Presented here are 12 T cell receptor beta chains from one specimen sequenced in a study of blood T cell repertoires in COVID-19. Here immunoSEQ multiplex PCR was the method, and the copy in TCRdb shows in-frame clones only, minus some. The data hold more than 55,000 clones, with 65% to 80% observed a single time. The specimen was peripheral blood. The receptor source for this set is a human donor in a cohort sampled during active COVID-19.

V gene TRBV5-4 combines with J gene TRBJ2-7, with D maybe TRBD1 (6 bases). V was shortened by 4 bases and J by 6 bases, with 20 bases between the two germline ends. In germline, CDR1 is SGHNT, CDR2 YYREEE (reference sequence). The length of the CDR3 is 15 residues. For the CDR3, the DNA is TGTGCCAGCAGCCCCCCTAACAGGGCCTTGGGCGAGCAGTACTTC. Translated: CASSPPNRALGEQYF. Together with reference TRBV5-4 and TRBJ2-7, the CDR3 gives the full variable domain: ETGVTQSPTHLIKTRGQQVTLRCSSQSGHNTVSWYQQALGQGPQFIFQYYREEENGRGNFPPRFSGLQFPNYSSELNVNALELDDSALYLCASSPPNRALGEQYFGPGTRLTVT.

The chain is built from TRBV27 and TRBJ2-5; 9 nucleotides match TRBD1. V lost 3 bases and J lost 2; bases outside the gene matches: 4. CDR1 MNHEY and CDR2 SMNVEV come from the germline V gene (reference sequence). The CDR3 sequence is 15 residues long. The CDR3 DNA reads as TGTGCCAGCAGTTTCCTACAGGGGGCTCAAGAGACCCAGTACTTC. Its protein product is CASSFLQGAQETQYF.

The rearrangement links TRBV7-3 to TRBJ2-1; 7 bases are shared with TRBD2. The trim removed 1 base at V and 4 bases at J, leaving 4 bases unmatched. The CDR3 consists of 15 residues. Germline CDR1 and CDR2: SGHTA and FQGTGA. The CDR3 region has the DNA TGTGCCAGCAGCTTAAGCGGGGGTGCTTACAATGAGCAGTTCTTC. This encodes CASSLSGGAYNEQFF.

About this clone itself: The junction and the germline gene differ at one end; a read error may be behind it. The chain links TRBV7-7 to TRBJ2-2; 7 bases are shared with TRBD2. CDR1 and CDR2 from the germline V gene are SSHAT and FNYEAQ (reference sequence). The CDR3 is 15 amino acids. The CDR3 DNA sequence: TGTGCTAGCAGCGGAAAGGCGGGAGTCACCGGGGAGCTGTTTTTT. As protein: CASSGKAGVTGELFF.

V is TRBV14 and J is TRBJ2-5; D gene uncertain. The CDR3 is 14 amino acids. V lost 3 bases, J lost 1 base, and 9 bases lay in between. Germline CDR1 and CDR2: SGHDN and FVKESK. CDR3 DNA: TGTGCCAGCAGCCAGTCCATACTCCAAGAGACCCAGTACTTC. Its protein product is CASSQSILQETQYF.

This chain links TRBV3-1 (or the pseudogene TRBV3-2) with TRBJ1-5; unclear D gene. V lost 4 bases and J lost 7, with 11 bases in between. The CDR3 totals 13 residues. Germline values: CDR1 LGHDT, CDR2 YNNKEL (reference sequence). The CDR3 is CASSLTVNQPQHF. The CDR3 DNA is TGTGCCAGCAGCCTAACGGTCAACCAGCCCCAGCATTTT.

The gene calls are TRBV13 and TRBJ1-2; 8 bases agree with TRBD1. With V trimmed by 5 bases and J by 6 bases, 5 bases remained unmatched. Germline CDR1 and CDR2: PRHDT and FYEKMQ (reference sequence). The CDR3 has 13 amino acids. CDR3 residues: CASSLDRDHGYTF. The DNA of the CDR3 is TGTGCCAGCAGCCTGGACAGGGACCATGGCTACACCTTC.

V and J are TRBV7-8 and TRBJ1-4; weak D call: TRBD1 (5 bases). Trimming removed 0 bases from V and 7 bases from J, with 9 bases in between. Germline CDR1 and CDR2: SGHVS and FQNEAQ. The CDR3 covers 14 residues. As DNA, the CDR3 is TGTGCCAGCAGCTTAGCACCAAGGGGTGAAAAACTGTTTTTT. The encoded protein is CASSLAPRGEKLFF.

The chain uses TRBV4-1 and TRBJ2-7, with D unresolved. CDR1 MGHRA and CDR2 YSYEKL come from the germline V gene. Between the trimmed V and J ends, which lost 4 bases and 0 bases, there was a span of 22 bases. This CDR3 is 18 amino acids long. The CDR3, as DNA: TGCGCCAGCAGCCCGACTTATCTGCGGCGGTCAATCTCCTACGAGCAGTACTTC. Translating it yields CASSPTYLRRSISYEQYF.

This chain links TRBV28 with TRBJ2-5; the match to TRBD1 covers 7 bases. The CDR3 contains 15 residues. Germline assignment: CDR1 MDHEN and CDR2 SYDVKM. The V segment lost 4 bases and the J segment 1 base; nucleotides outside the gene matches: 6. The CDR3 sequence: CASSSRDSGQETQYF. CDR3 DNA: TGTGCCAGCAGTTCCCGGGACAGCGGCCAAGAGACCCAGTACTTC.

The chain couples TRBV6-2 or TRBV6-3 to TRBJ1-5, with D possibly being TRBD1 (5 bases). Germline-derived CDR1 and CDR2 are MNHEY and SVGEGT. The V end lost 5 bases, the J end lost 9 bases, and 17 bases lay between the germline ends. The CDR3 sequence is 14 residues long. CDR3 sequence reads: CASSIAVRVWPQHF. CDR3 bases: TGTGCCAGCAGTATCGCGGTCAGGGTCTGGCCCCAGCATTTT.

This rearrangement joins TRBV5-1 to TRBJ2-5; weak D call: TRBD1 (5 bases). CDR1 and CDR2 from the germline V gene are SGHRS and YFSETQ. The CDR3 consists of 14 residues. The V gene lost 1 base and the J gene lost 5 bases, with 12 bases spanning the gap. CDR3 nucleotides: TGCGCCAGCAGCTTGAAACAGGCACCCGAGACCCAGTACTTC. Its protein is CASSLKQAPETQYF.